This record looks at one T cell receptor beta chain sequence and its context. This clonotype was picked up many times. What this receptor recognizes is not known. Per-nucleotide qualities are absent, and no much larger clonotype sits a single base away. For sequencing, an Illumina HiSeq 1500 was employed. TCRdb cleaned the public reads at Q25 with fastp, built clones with MiXCR and kept in-frame beta chains. Every entry covers one CDR3 protein and lists the most common genes and DNA from its rows. The sample table records just under 550,000 distinct CDR3 sequences; 26% of these occur just once. The ten most abundant clones make up about 13% of the sample. This sample stems from a study of T cell repertoires in cytomegalovirus infection (dated by TCRdb to between 2018 and 2021). In terms of the full investigation: Because public TCR beta signatures pointed to carriage of CMV infection together with the matching HLA type, the HLA type of each donor mattered for the analysis.

The paper's findings and limits, for the study overall: The ex vivo response was dominated by HLA-C-restricted CMV-specific TCR beta clonotypes, and the single most frequent clonotype in two of eight donors was supplied by these HLA-C-restricted clonotypes. In both this cohort and an independent cohort of approximately 350 donors, the cumulative frequency of public TCR beta family members distinguished carriers of CMV infection plus the relevant HLA type.

Sequences SGHTA (CDR1) and FQGNSA (CDR2) are obtained from the germline V gene. There are 14 amino acids in the CDR3, from cysteine to phenylalanine inclusive. CDR3 DNA only is kept here, 42 bases in frame from base 1. The germline V end is reduced by 7 bases and the J end by 7 bases; junction bases left unmatched: 5. Recombination linked TRBV7-2 to TRBJ2-1; 12 bases in the junction line up with TRBD2. The TCR comes from a human donor in good health (CMV status not recorded). Some clones in this sample may be carry-over from other donors' samples. Sequenced sample: PBMCs. The nucleotide sequence reads as follows: TGTGCCAGCAACCTAGCGGGAGGGCCTAATGAGCAGTTCTTC. Its translation reads: CASNLAGGPNEQFF.